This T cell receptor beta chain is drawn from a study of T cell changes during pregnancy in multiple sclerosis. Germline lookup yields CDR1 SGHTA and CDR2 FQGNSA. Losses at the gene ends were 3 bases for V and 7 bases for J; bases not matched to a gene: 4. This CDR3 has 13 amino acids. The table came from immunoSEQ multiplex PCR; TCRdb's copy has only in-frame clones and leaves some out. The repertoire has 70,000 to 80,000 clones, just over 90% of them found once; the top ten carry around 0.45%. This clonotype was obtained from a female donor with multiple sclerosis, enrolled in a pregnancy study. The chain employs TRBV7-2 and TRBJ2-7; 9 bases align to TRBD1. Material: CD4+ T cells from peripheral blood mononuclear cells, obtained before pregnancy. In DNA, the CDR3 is TGTGCCAGCAGCTTTTACAGGGGGCAAGAGCAGTACTTC. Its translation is CASSFYRGQEQYF.